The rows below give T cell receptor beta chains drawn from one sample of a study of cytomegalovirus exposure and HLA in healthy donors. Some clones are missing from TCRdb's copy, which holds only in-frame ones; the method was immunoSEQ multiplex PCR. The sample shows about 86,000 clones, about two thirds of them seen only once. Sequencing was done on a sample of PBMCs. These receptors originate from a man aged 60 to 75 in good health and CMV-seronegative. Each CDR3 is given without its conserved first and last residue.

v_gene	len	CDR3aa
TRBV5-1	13	ASSSGESSGNTIY
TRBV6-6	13	ASSLRGSSYNEQF
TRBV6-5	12	ASTSPLAKNIQY
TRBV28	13	ASSRAGVGTGELF
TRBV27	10	ASGTGAYEQY
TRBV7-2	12	ASSLRGGDQPQH
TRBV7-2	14	ASSQRAGTASGELF
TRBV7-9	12	ASRPDRVNTEAF
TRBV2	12	ASSGQGANYGYT
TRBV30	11	AWSKQTSYGYT
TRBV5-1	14	ASSLVGSADTGELF
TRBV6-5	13	ASSYSTRGQETQY
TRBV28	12	ASRETGTGNTIY
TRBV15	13	ATRRAGTKAYEQY
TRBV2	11	ASRDRRNTEAF
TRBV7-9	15	SSSDQQLADSGDEQF
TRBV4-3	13	ASSQDPRQGYGYT
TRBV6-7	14	ASNEFFRGVREKLF
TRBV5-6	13	ASSPGEIHTGELF
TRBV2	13	ASSEQGARNQPQH
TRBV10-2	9	ASSTSYEQY
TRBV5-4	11	ASSETGNTEAF
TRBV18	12	ASSPVAGTDTQY
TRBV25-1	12	ASSGGAYLYEQY
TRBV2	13	ASSMSDSSNQPQH
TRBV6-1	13	ASSAGTDSNQPQH
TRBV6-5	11	ASRQGGQETQY
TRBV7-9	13	ASSLAGLVGYEQY
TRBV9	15	ASSVDRGRSSGNEQF
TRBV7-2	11	ASSLSVNGEAF